A selection of T cell receptor beta chains follows, all from one sample in a study of CXCR3-negative and CXCR3-positive naive CD8 T cells. TCRdb re-called the 5' RACE reads and gives one entry per CDR3 protein, without DNA. The listing contains tens of thousands of distinct CDR3 sequences. Specimen: naive CXCR3+ CD8+ T cells from blood. The receptor set was obtained from a human donor in good health. Some clones in this sample may be carry-over from other donors' samples. CDR3s include the opening cysteine and the closing phenylalanine or tryptophan.

J gene,V gene,CDR3 protein
TRBJ1-2,TRBV7-9,CASVLPTGRGYTF
TRBJ2-6,TRBV7-6,CASSQSVGTSGANVLTF
TRBJ2-7,TRBV29-1,CSVEDIRDEQYF
TRBJ1-1,TRBV4-3,CASSQHRGLDTEAFF
TRBJ2-3,TRBV27,CASSFDPATDTQYF
TRBJ2-3,TRBV28,CASSLLPGGRTDTQYF
TRBJ1-2,TRBV6-2/TRBV6-3,CASSYVTGSILRGYTF
TRBJ1-4,TRBV11-2,CASTGDNNEKLFF
TRBJ1-1,TRBV11-1,CASSWGTANEAFF
TRBJ1-2,TRBV4-3,CASSPTHSRVNFNGYTF
TRBJ1-1,TRBV7-9,CASSLRTEAFF
TRBJ2-3,TRBV7-2,CASSLTGQGATDTQYF
TRBJ2-7,TRBV29-1,CSVEGTGTGGPYEQYF
TRBJ1-2,TRBV5-5,CASSYGQNYGYTF
TRBJ1-4,TRBV11-2,CASSLVNEKLFF
TRBJ2-2,TRBV15,CATSGETGELFF
TRBJ2-5,TRBV5-1,CASSQDHETQYF
TRBJ1-2,TRBV7-9,CASSLDRESLYGYTF
TRBJ2-3,TRBV12-3/TRBV12-4,CASSSLAGLTDTQYF